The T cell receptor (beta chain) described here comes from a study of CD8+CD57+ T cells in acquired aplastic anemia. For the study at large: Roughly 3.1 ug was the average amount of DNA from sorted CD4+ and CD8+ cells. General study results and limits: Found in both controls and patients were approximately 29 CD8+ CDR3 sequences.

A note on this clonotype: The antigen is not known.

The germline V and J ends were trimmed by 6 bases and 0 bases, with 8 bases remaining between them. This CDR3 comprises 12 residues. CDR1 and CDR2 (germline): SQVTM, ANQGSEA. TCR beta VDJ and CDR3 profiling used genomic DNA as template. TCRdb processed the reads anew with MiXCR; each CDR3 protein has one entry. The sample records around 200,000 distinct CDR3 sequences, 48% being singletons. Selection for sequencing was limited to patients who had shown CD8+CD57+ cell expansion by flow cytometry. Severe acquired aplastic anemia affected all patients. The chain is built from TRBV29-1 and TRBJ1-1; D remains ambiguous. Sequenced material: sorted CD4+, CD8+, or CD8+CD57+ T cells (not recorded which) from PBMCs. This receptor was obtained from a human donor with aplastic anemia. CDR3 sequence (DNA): TGCAGCGTCACGAACATGAACACTGAAGCTTTCTTT. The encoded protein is CSVTNMNTEAFF.